This is a list of T cell receptor beta chains from one sample in a study of Graves' ophthalmopathy and Graves' hyperthyroidism. TCRdb used MiXCR to reprocess the multiplex PCR reads, holding one entry per CDR3 protein. Of about 210,000 distinct CDR3 sequences detected, 25% to 35% appear once; the ten largest clones hold 8.5% to 9.5%. Sequencing used peripheral blood. The receptors were sampled from a man aged 45-65 years with Graves' ophthalmopathy. Each CDR3 is given with its conserved first and last residue. The size of a clone is reported for some rows only, either as once, few or many, or as a class for expanded clones.

j_call,cdr3_length,clone_size,v_call,cdr3_aa
TRBJ1-2,11,many,TRBV6-5,CASTQGYGYTF
TRBJ2-7,17,once,TRBV7-8,CASSPVWPSGSSYEQYF
TRBJ2-7,15,many,TRBV15,CATSREWGSNYEQYF
TRBJ1-3,15,many,TRBV6-5,CASSYSPGSGNTIYF
TRBJ1-1,16,few,TRBV12-3/TRBV12-4,CASSLGGQGANTEAFF
TRBJ2-5,16,many,TRBV5-1,CASSLGPESIQETQYF
TRBJ2-5,16,many,TRBV7-9,CASSFEVPAGLETQYF
TRBJ1-1,15,few,TRBV12-3/TRBV12-4,CASSLRTGGATEAFF
TRBJ2-7,13,many,TRBV2,CASGRALTYEQYF
TRBJ2-5,14,many,TRBV4-3,CASSKGLAAETQYF
TRBJ2-6,18,few,TRBV6-2/TRBV6-3,CASRKGQGSFSGANVLTF
TRBJ1-1,14,many,TRBV12-3/TRBV12-4,CASSFTGKNTEAFF
TRBJ2-7,14,many,TRBV5-1,CASSLGPGGYEQYF
TRBJ1-1,13,NA,TRBV7-9,CASSRYKNTEAFF
TRBJ2-5,14,NA,TRBV24-1,CATSDPQNQETQYF
TRBJ1-2,14,many,TRBV28,CASSPGDSAYGYTF
TRBJ1-6,13,many,TRBV12-3/TRBV12-4,CASREQANSPLHF
TRBJ2-2,15,few,TRBV3-1,CASSRGGSRTGELFF
TRBJ2-5,14,NA,TRBV11-1,CASSFRLAQETQYF
TRBJ1-1,13,NA,TRBV12-3/TRBV12-4,CASSYREAAEAFF
TRBJ2-5,14,many,TRBV6-5,CASSYGTSKETQYF
TRBJ2-7,13,many,TRBV12-3/TRBV12-4,CASSSGQEGEQYF